This is a list of T cell receptor beta chains from one sample in a study of T cell responses to AZD1222 COVID-19 vaccine. Repertoires were generated with immunoSEQ multiplex PCR, while TCRdb's copy carries only in-frame clones and drops some. The table has around 140,000 clones, 75% to 95% seen once; the top ten hold about 7%. This sample comprised peripheral blood, obtained on day 0 of AZD1222 vaccination. The source is an adult in good health. Each CDR3 is given with its conserved first and last residue. The D gene is left open where the match is weak. Only part of the rows carry a size: once, few, many, or a class if the clone is expanded.

abundance,j_gene,d_gene,v_gene,CDR3aa,CDR3nt
.,TRBJ1-2,.,TRBV7-2,CASTLPPPGAYGYTF,TGTGCCAGCACCTTGCCCCCGCCGGGGGCTTATGGCTACACCTTC
.,TRBJ2-7,TRBD1,TRBV19,CASSIADRASEQYF,TGTGCCAGTAGTATAGCGGACAGGGCCTCCGAGCAGTACTTC
.,TRBJ2-7,TRBD2,TRBV30,CAWSVFLTSGGRLYEQYF,TGTGCCTGGAGTGTATTCTTGACTAGCGGGGGCCGCCTCTACGAGCAGTACTTC
.,TRBJ1-5,TRBD1,TRBV19,CASSIVGFEGAGNQPQHF,TGTGCCAGTAGTATAGTTGGCTTCGAGGGGGCGGGCAATCAGCCCCAGCATTTT
.,TRBJ1-4,TRBD1,TRBV9,CASSVGWTGVNEKLFF,TGTGCCAGCAGCGTAGGATGGACAGGGGTAAACGAAAAACTGTTTTTT
once,TRBJ2-2,.,TRBV16,CASSQYRIVAGELFF,TGTGCCAGCAGCCAATATCGGATCGTGGCCGGGGAGCTGTTTTTT
once,TRBJ2-7,.,TRBV12-3/TRBV12-4,CASTLREAGEQYF,TGTGCCAGCACCCTTAGGGAGGCCGGCGAGCAGTACTTC
.,TRBJ1-1,.,TRBV3-1/TRBV3-2,CASSPSARSGPGTEAFF,TGTGCCAGCAGCCCTTCGGCCAGGTCGGGGCCGGGCACTGAAGCTTTCTTT
.,TRBJ1-5,.,TRBV2,CASSGQRNQPQHF,TGTGCCAGCAGTGGACAGAGGAATCAGCCCCAGCATTTT
.,TRBJ2-5,TRBD2,TRBV28,CASSLSSGGAAETQYF,TGTGCCAGCAGTTTATCTAGCGGGGGGGCCGCGGAGACCCAGTACTTC
.,TRBJ1-5,.,TRBV7-2,CASSLEGGNQPQHF,TGTGCCAGCAGCTTAGAGGGTGGCAATCAGCCCCAGCATTTT
.,TRBJ2-5,.,TRBV6-2/TRBV6-3,CASSLAGYQETQYF,TGTGCCAGCAGTCTTGCCGGCTACCAAGAGACCCAGTACTTC
.,TRBJ1-5,.,TRBV12-3/TRBV12-4,CASSDRDNQPQHF,TGTGCCAGCAGTGACCGGGACAATCAGCCCCAGCATTTT
.,TRBJ1-2,.,TRBV4-1,CASSQVHATYGYTF,TGCGCCAGCAGCCAAGTTCACGCCACGTATGGCTACACCTTC
.,TRBJ1-1,.,TRBV6-5,CASTLIHTEAFF,TGTGCCAGCACCCTAATACACACTGAAGCTTTCTTT
.,TRBJ1-1,.,TRBV7-9,CASSLYPGAFF,TGTGCCAGCAGCTTATATCCCGGGGCTTTCTTT
.,TRBJ1-2,.,TRBV4-3,CASSQDQDSTYGYAF,TGCGCCAGCAGCCAAGATCAGGATTCCACCTATGGCTACGCCTTC
.,TRBJ1-5,.,TRBV19,CASNKIRDTARPQHF,TGTGCCAGTAATAAAATCCGGGACACCGCTCGGCCCCAGCATTTT
.,TRBJ1-2,.,TRBV6-2/TRBV6-3,CASSYLQGNYGYTF,TGTGCCAGCAGTTACCTCCAAGGGAACTATGGCTACACCTTC
.,TRBJ1-1,TRBD1,TRBV5-1,CASSSSPGGQGITEAFF,TGCGCCAGCAGCTCCTCTCCAGGTGGACAGGGGATTACTGAAGCTTTCTTT
many,TRBJ2-3,.,TRBV7-2,CASSSFEGRDTQYF,TGTGCCAGCAGCTCCTTTGAGGGGAGAGATACGCAGTATTTT
.,TRBJ2-3,TRBD2,TRBV6-4,CASSDTLATSTDTQYF,TGTGCCAGCAGTGACACACTAGCGACTAGCACAGATACGCAGTATTTT
.,TRBJ2-1,.,TRBV6-2/TRBV6-3,CASSQRGDEQFF,TGTGCCAGCAGCCAGAGGGGGGATGAGCAGTTCTTC
once,TRBJ2-2,.,TRBV6-4,CASSELGGTGELFF,TGTGCCAGCAGTGAACTAGGAGGTACCGGGGAGCTGTTTTTT
.,TRBJ1-3,.,TRBV5-1,CASSYGQYSGNTIYF,TGCGCCAGCAGTTATGGACAGTACTCTGGAAACACCATATATTTT
.,TRBJ1-2,.,TRBV19,CASSGVTSLDYGYTF,TGTGCCAGTAGTGGCGTTACAAGTTTGGACTATGGCTACACCTTC
once,TRBJ1-2,.,TRBV6-6,CASSSGEGYGYTF,TGTGCCAGCAGTAGTGGGGAGGGCTATGGCTACACCTTC
medium-sized,TRBJ2-5,.,TRBV6-1,CASSEVGGQVETQYF,TGTGCCAGCAGTGAAGTTGGGGGCCAGGTAGAGACCCAGTACTTC
.,TRBJ1-3,.,TRBV5-1,CASSLTAGVGNTIYF,TGCGCCAGCAGCTTGACGGCAGGGGTGGGAAACACCATATATTTT
.,TRBJ1-1,.,TRBV29-1,CSVVYRASDTEAFF,TGCAGCGTTGTCTACAGGGCCTCGGACACTGAAGCTTTCTTT
.,TRBJ1-1,.,TRBV28,CASIGGTGIGAFF,TGTGCCAGCATTGGAGGGACGGGGATAGGAGCTTTCTTT
once,TRBJ1-2,.,TRBV6-5,CASSYSGYRNYGYTF,TGTGCCAGCAGTTATTCTGGGTACCGGAACTATGGCTACACCTTC
.,TRBJ1-5,TRBD1,TRBV27,CASSLLMDPGGQPQHF,TGTGCCAGCAGTTTATTAATGGACCCAGGGGGGCAGCCCCAGCATTTT
.,TRBJ2-7,.,TRBV28,CASSWDEAYEQYF,TGTGCCAGCAGTTGGGATGAGGCCTACGAGCAGTACTTC
.,TRBJ2-3,.,TRBV7-3,CASSLSGTDTQYF,TGTGCCAGCAGCTTAAGCGGAACAGATACGCAGTATTTT
.,TRBJ2-1,TRBD2,TRBV18,CASSSYFLLAGTNRNEQFF,TGTGCCAGCTCATCATACTTCTTACTAGCGGGGACGAATCGCAATGAGCAGTTCTTC
.,TRBJ1-5,.,TRBV7-9,CASSTTRGPNQPQHF,TGTGCCAGCAGTACAACCCGGGGGCCCAATCAGCCCCAGCATTTT
many,TRBJ2-1,TRBD2,TRBV7-3,CASSFQGGDYNEQFF,TGTGCCAGCAGCTTCCAGGGAGGGGACTACAATGAGCAGTTCTTC
once,TRBJ2-1,TRBD2,TRBV19,CATLRPGGSSYNEQFF,TGTGCCACCCTGAGACCGGGGGGGAGCTCCTACAATGAGCAGTTCTTC
.,TRBJ2-5,.,TRBV27,CASSFRGGVQETQYF,TGTGCCAGCAGTTTTCGGGGCGGCGTTCAAGAGACCCAGTACTTC
.,TRBJ1-5,.,TRBV5-1,CASSLEGNRNQPQHF,TGCGCCAGCAGCTTGGAAGGGAACCGCAATCAGCCCCAGCATTTT
.,TRBJ1-1,.,TRBV7-2,CASSSDRANTEAFF,TGTGCCAGCAGCTCGGACAGAGCGAACACTGAAGCTTTCTTT
.,TRBJ1-5,.,TRBV6-5,CASKTSGQPQHF,TGTGCCAGTAAGACTTCGGGTCAGCCCCAGCATTTT
once,TRBJ1-2,.,TRBV7-2,CASSPQAQGVFGYTF,TGTGCCAGCAGCCCCCAGGCCCAGGGTGTGTTCGGCTACACCTTC
.,TRBJ1-2,.,TRBV15,CATRDGGGKGYTF,TGTGCCACCAGGGATGGGGGCGGGAAAGGCTACACCTTC
.,TRBJ2-3,.,TRBV5-1,CASKSRVPLDTQYF,TGCGCCAGCAAGAGTAGAGTTCCGTTAGATACGCAGTATTTT
.,TRBJ1-4,.,TRBV4-1,CASSQLQGGDEKLFF,TGCGCCAGCAGCCAGCTACAGGGAGGTGATGAAAAACTGTTTTTT
.,TRBJ1-6,TRBD1,TRBV7-6,CASSETGSYNSPLHF,TGTGCCAGCAGCGAGACAGGGTCCTATAATTCACCCCTCCACTTT
once,TRBJ1-1,.,TRBV7-2,CASSVSQGTEAFF,TGTGCCAGCAGCGTATCACAGGGAACTGAAGCTTTCTTT
.,TRBJ1-1,.,TRBV29-1,CSVAGFSLPEAFF,TGCAGCGTTGCGGGATTCTCCCTTCCTGAAGCTTTCTTT